Each of the 23 T cell receptor beta chains below was sequenced from the same sample in a study of PD-1 blockade in classical Hodgkin lymphoma. Only in-frame clones appear in the TCRdb table, and some are missing; sequencing was by immunoSEQ multiplex PCR. This repertoire shows tens of thousands of clones, more than 70% found once; its top ten account for 13%. Every patient was affected by relapse after autologous stem cell transplantation, while exposure to brentuximab vedotin was not uniform. The sequencing here drew on peripheral blood mononuclear cells (PBMCs), taken at baseline. The receptors originated from a human donor with classical Hodgkin lymphoma.

This clone was detected only once. The V gene is TRBV7-3, the J gene TRBJ2-7; D remains unclear. Trimming shortened V by 5 bases and J by 3 bases, and 11 bases separated the two germline ends. The CDR3 is made up of 13 amino acids. Looked up from germline, CDR1 is SGHTA and CDR2 is FQGTGA. The CDR3 spells CASSPGPNYEQYF. The CDR3 DNA follows: TGTGCCAGCAGCCCAGGACCAAACTACGAGCAGTACTTC.

In the case of this clone: Other nucleotide sequences in the sample specify the same CDR3. This sequence joins TRBV6-1 and TRBJ1-6, with D unclear. Germline lookup yields CDR1 MNHNS and CDR2 SASEGT. V was clipped by 5 bases and J by 2 bases, with 7 bases between them. The CDR3 totals 14 residues. The CDR3 DNA reads as TGTGCCAGCAGTTCTGGACCCTATAATTCACCCCTCCACTTT. Its translation: CASSSGPYNSPLHF.

The chain is built from TRBV5-4 and TRBJ1-1; TRBD1 might be the D (6 bases). CDR1 and CDR2 from the germline V gene are SGHNT and YYREEE (reference sequence). The CDR3 has 15 residues. V lost 2 bases and J lost 3, with 14 bases in between. The CDR3 DNA sequence: TGTGCCAGCAGCTTCCCCGGGGGCGGAGACACTGAAGCTTTCTTT. Translating it yields CASSFPGGGDTEAFF.

A remark on this clone: At one end the junction does not follow the germline gene, possibly because of a read error. The CDR3 nucleotides are TGTGCCAGCAGCCCTACCACCCTGGGGAGGGATTTT. It codes for CASSPTTLGRDF. The chain employs TRBV7-8 and TRBJ1-1; D gene ambiguous. Germline V gives CDR1 SGHVS, CDR2 FQNEAQ. This CDR3 spans 12 amino acids.

This clone was counted a few times. This sequence joins TRBV5-4 and TRBJ1-2; D is perhaps TRBD1 (6 bases). CDR1 is SGHNT and CDR2 is YYREEE in the germline V gene (reference sequence). This CDR3 has 14 amino acids. The ends were cut back, 4 bases at V and 6 bases at J, with 16 bases in the middle. The DNA for the CDR3 is TGTGCCAGCAGCCCGATACAGGGTTTTAATGGCTACACCTTC. The encoded protein is CASSPIQGFNGYTF.

The rearrangement uses TRBV18 and TRBJ2-3; TRBD2 might be the D (7 bases). CDR1 and CDR2 (germline): KGHSH, LQKENI. V was shortened by 6 bases and J by 2 bases, with 15 bases between the two germline ends. This CDR3 is 15 amino acids long. This CDR3 reads CASSHGGPNTDTQYF. CDR3 sequence (DNA): TGTGCCAGCTCCCACGGGGGGCCCAACACAGATACGCAGTATTTT.

The chain has TRBV5-5 and TRBJ1-2, with 8 bases that match TRBD1. Per germline, CDR1 SGHKS and CDR2 YYEKEE (reference sequence). V lost 4 bases, J lost 4 bases, and 15 bases stayed unmatched. This CDR3 region has 17 residues. Here the CDR3 DNA reads TGTGCCAGCAGCCCTTATGCCCGACAGGGGCCTGGCTATGGCTACACCTTC. Its protein is CASSPYARQGPGYGYTF.

This clone was observed a few times. This chain connects TRBV6-5 to TRBJ1-2; 9 bases match TRBD1. CDR3 length: 15 amino acids. V lost 5 bases, J lost 4 bases, and 8 bases stayed unmatched. Germline V lookup: CDR1 MNHEY, CDR2 SVGAGI. CDR3 coding DNA: TGTGCCAGCAGTCCCGCCGGGACAGGGCCCTATGGCTACACCTTC. This codes for CASSPAGTGPYGYTF.

As for this clone: One end of the junction is discordant with germline, which a read error may explain. This chain connects TRBV7-2 to TRBJ1-2; 9 nucleotides match TRBD1. In germline, CDR1 is SGHTA, CDR2 FQGNSA. This CDR3 is built from 16 residues. CDR3 in amino acids: CASSWYRTGANYGHTF. In DNA form, the CDR3 reads TGTGCCAGCAGCTGGTACAGGACAGGGGCTAACTATGGCCACACCTTC.

This chain uses TRBV7-2 with TRBJ2-5; D call uncertain. The length of the CDR3 is 14 residues. The germline V gene encodes CDR1 SGHTA and CDR2 FQGNSA. V was pared by 3 bases and J by 3 bases, with 11 bases between. CDR3 region: CASSLGQEEETQYF. In nucleotides, the CDR3 is TGTGCCAGCAGCTTGGGTCAGGAAGAAGAGACCCAGTACTTC.

The genes are TRBV9 and TRBJ1-3; D uncertain. The CDR3 is 14 residues long. V lost 0 bases to trimming and J lost 0 bases, with 4 bases between them. Germline V gene lookup returns CDR1 SGDLS and CDR2 YYNGEE. The CDR3 DNA follows: TGTGCCAGCAGCGTAGGTCCCTCTGGAAACACCATATATTTT. Its protein product is CASSVGPSGNTIYF.

Turning to this clone: This specimen includes other DNA sequences encoding the same CDR3. For the CDR3, the DNA is TGCGCCAGCAGCCCCTTCCCCCGGGCCCTTTCAGACTATGGCTACACCTTC. Residues: CASSPFPRALSDYGYTF. V is TRBV4-3 and J is TRBJ1-2; D is undetermined. The CDR3 loop spans 17 amino acids. V was trimmed by 4 bases and J by 3 bases, leaving 21 bases between them. The germline V gene has CDR1 LGHNA and CDR2 YSLEER.

V is TRBV9 and J is TRBJ2-3, with unresolved D. The V and J ends lost 3 bases and 2 bases respectively, with 19 bases between them. This CDR3 comprises 17 residues. The V gene's germline CDR1 is SGDLS and CDR2 YYNGEE. The CDR3 protein is CASSEPLDGPYTDTQYF. The DNA for the CDR3 is TGTGCCAGCAGCGAACCCCTGGACGGACCCTACACAGATACGCAGTATTTT.

This chain connects TRBV30 to TRBJ1-1; tentatively, D is TRBD1 (5 bases). This CDR3 has 14 residues. The germline CDR1 and CDR2 sequences are GTSNPN and SVGIG (reference sequence). The germline V and J ends were trimmed by 2 bases and 7 bases, with 17 bases remaining between them. CDR3 loop: CAWSWSRVDREAFF. CDR3 coding DNA: TGTGCCTGGAGTTGGAGCAGGGTCGACCGTGAAGCTTTCTTT.

CDR3 residues: CASSLTGPSGELFF. The CDR3 DNA follows: TGTGCCAGCAGCTTAACAGGGCCTAGCGGGGAGCTGTTTTTT. V and J are TRBV11-3 and TRBJ2-2, with D possibly being TRBD1 (6 bases). CDR1 is SGHNT and CDR2 is YENEEA in the germline V gene. The CDR3 has 14 residues. Trimming left V 2 bases short and J 7 bases short, with 11 bases between.

This clone was seen a single time. The V and J genes are TRBV10-3 and TRBJ1-1, with no clear D. V lost 8 bases and J 8 bases, leaving 18 bases between the germline ends. This CDR3 contains 13 residues. Germline CDR1 is ENHRY and CDR2 is SYGVKD. For the CDR3, the DNA is TGTGCCATCCACGGAGGCGATTTTCGGGAAGCTTTCTTT. This gives the protein CAIHGGDFREAFF.

Only a few counts were recorded for this clone. The chain combines TRBV6-5 with TRBJ2-2; the D gene is possibly TRBD2 (7 bases). The germline gives CDR1 MNHEY, CDR2 SVGAGI. V was shortened by 2 bases and J by 2 bases, with 12 bases between the two germline ends. The CDR3 runs 16 residues. CDR3 nucleotide sequence: TGTGCCAGCAGTTACGGGGGGGCGCGTAACACCGGGGAGCTGTTTTTT. It codes for CASSYGGARNTGELFF.

The rearrangement links TRBV6-6 to TRBJ1-2, with 8 bases matching TRBD1. The CDR3 spans 14 residues. The germline V gene has CDR1 MNHNY and CDR2 SVGAGI (reference sequence). V lost 5 bases to trimming and J lost 4 bases; unmatched junction nucleotides: 6. The CDR3, as DNA: TGTGCCAGCAGTCCGGCGACAGGGGCCTATGGCTACACCTTC. Encoded protein: CASSPATGAYGYTF.

The chain combines TRBV19 with TRBJ1-2, with no clear D. Per germline, CDR1 LNHDA and CDR2 SQIVND (reference sequence). The CDR3 is made up of 12 amino acids. V lost 5 bases and J 8 bases, leaving 12 bases between the germline ends. The CDR3 region has the DNA TGTGCCAGTAGTGAGTGGGGTGGCGGCTACACCTTC. The encoded protein is CASSEWGGGYTF.

V is TRBV4-1 and J is TRBJ1-6, with D perhaps TRBD1 (6 bases). Trimming cost V 2 bases and J 8 bases, with 13 bases left between them. CDR3 length equals 15 residues. CDR1 is MGHRA, CDR2 YSYEKL, per germline. The CDR3 is CASSQPARGDSPLHF. DNA for the CDR3: TGCGCCAGCAGCCAACCCGCCAGGGGCGATTCACCCCTCCACTTT.

This chain uses TRBV15 with TRBJ2-6; maybe TRBD2 (5 bases). V was pared by 3 bases and J by 2 bases, with 11 bases between. Germline V gene lookup returns CDR1 LNHNV and CDR2 YYDKDF (reference sequence). CDR3 length: 16 amino acids. DNA of the CDR3: TGTGCCACCAGCAGGGGATCGGGAACTGGGGCCAACGTCCTGACTTTC. Residues: CATSRGSGTGANVLTF.

The chain has TRBV5-4 and TRBJ2-3, with TRBD2 matching 7 bases. Looked up from germline, CDR1 is SGHNT and CDR2 is YYREEE (reference sequence). V shed 4 bases, J shed 1 base, and the junction held 9 bases outside the gene matches. The length of the CDR3 is 16 residues. The CDR3, as DNA: TGTGCCAGCAGCCCCCCCGGGGGGTCAGGCACAGATACGCAGTATTTT. Translating it yields CASSPPGGSGTDTQYF.

This rearrangement joins TRBV9 to TRBJ2-1; D gene ambiguous. The ends were cut back, 2 bases at V and 3 bases at J, with 9 bases in the middle. The CDR3 has 14 amino acids. Germline CDR1 reads SGDLS; CDR2 reads YYNGEE. The CDR3 is CASSVTAGYNEQFF. The CDR3 coding sequence is TGTGCCAGCAGCGTTACAGCAGGCTACAATGAGCAGTTCTTC.